This T cell receptor (beta chain) comes out of a study of control samples from healthy donors and cancer patients. TCRdb's copy holds only in-frame clones and misses some; the assay was immunoSEQ multiplex PCR. This table holds roughly 400,000 clones, roughly 90% found once. CDR3 length: 14 amino acids. V shed 4 bases and J 4 bases; nucleotides not matched to a gene: 4. In germline, CDR1 is LGHDT, CDR2 YNNKEL (reference sequence). V usage is TRBV3-1 (or the pseudogene TRBV3-2) and J usage is TRBJ1-3, with 7 bases that match TRBD1. This clonotype was sampled from a man aged 40-49 years with head and neck cancer. Sequencing was carried out using PBMCs. The CDR3 protein is CASSPRGPGNTIYF. DNA of the CDR3: TGTGCCAGCAGCCCAAGGGGGCCGGGAAACACCATATATTTT.